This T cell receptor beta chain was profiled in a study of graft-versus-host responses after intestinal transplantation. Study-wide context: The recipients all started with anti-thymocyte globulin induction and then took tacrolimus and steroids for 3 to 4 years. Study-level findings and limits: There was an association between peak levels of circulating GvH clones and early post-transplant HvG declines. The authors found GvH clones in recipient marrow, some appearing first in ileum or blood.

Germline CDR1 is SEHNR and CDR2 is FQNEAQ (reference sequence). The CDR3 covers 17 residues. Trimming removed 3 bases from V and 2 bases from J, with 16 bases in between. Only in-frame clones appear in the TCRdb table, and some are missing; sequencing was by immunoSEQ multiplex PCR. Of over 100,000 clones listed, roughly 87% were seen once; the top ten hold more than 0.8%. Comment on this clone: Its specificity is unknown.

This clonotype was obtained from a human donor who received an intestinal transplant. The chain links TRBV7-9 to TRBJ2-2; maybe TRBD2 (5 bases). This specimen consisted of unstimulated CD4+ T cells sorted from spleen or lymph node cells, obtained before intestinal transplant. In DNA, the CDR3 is TGTGCCAGCAGCTTTACTAGGACCATAATTAACACCGGGGAGCTGTTTTTT. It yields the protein CASSFTRTIINTGELFF.